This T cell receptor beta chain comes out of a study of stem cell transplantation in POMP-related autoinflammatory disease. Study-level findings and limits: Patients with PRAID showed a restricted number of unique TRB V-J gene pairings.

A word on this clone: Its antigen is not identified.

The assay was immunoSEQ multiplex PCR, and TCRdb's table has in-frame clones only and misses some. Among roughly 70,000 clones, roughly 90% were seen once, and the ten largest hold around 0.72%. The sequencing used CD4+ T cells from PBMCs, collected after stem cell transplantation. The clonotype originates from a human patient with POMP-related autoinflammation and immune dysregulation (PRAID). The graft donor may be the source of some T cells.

The CDR3 reads CASSIPRQHSGNTIYF. CDR3 coding DNA: TGTGCCAGTAGTATTCCCCGACAGCACTCTGGAAACACCATATATTTT. This rearrangement joins TRBV19 to TRBJ1-3; D perhaps matches TRBD1 (5 bases). Trimming pared 3 bases from V and 0 bases from J, leaving 12 bases between. Germline CDR1 LNHDA, CDR2 SQIVND (reference sequence). CDR3 length: 16 amino acids.